This entry is about one T cell receptor beta chain. Its antigen is not identified. Approximately 11-patient cohort: around 11 active juvenile idiopathic arthritis patients, 3 polyarticular, 8 oligoarticular. This entry belongs to a study of synovial regulatory T cells in juvenile arthritis. Study observations and caveats: Across patients, iaTreg TCR repertoires were mostly private, partly shared with synovial Teff and blood CPL.

Clones were sequenced by immunoSEQ multiplex PCR, and TCRdb holds only the in-frame ones, with some missing. The specimen's table records 9,500 to 10,000 clones. The sample was Treg cells from blood. Subset of the sample: remaining (HLA-DR-negative) circulating blood Treg cells. This TCR was recovered from a donor aged 2-30 years with juvenile idiopathic arthritis.

The CDR3 spells CASSSIRAPLNEQFF. The chain links TRBV7-3 to TRBJ2-1. This CDR3 region has 15 residues. No DNA has been recorded. Per germline, CDR1 SGHTA and CDR2 FQGTGA.